Listed below are T cell receptor beta chains from one sample, sequenced in a study of CD8 T cells in ankylosing spondylitis. TCRdb processed the 5' RACE reads anew with MiXCR; each CDR3 protein has one entry. The table records about 260,000 distinct CDR3 sequences, 20% to 30% of them present only once. The specimen was blood, either unsorted or a sorted T cell fraction (not recorded which). Source of these receptors: a male donor with ankylosing spondylitis or in good health (not recorded which). Both conserved end residues are part of each CDR3. The D gene is left open where the match is weak.

D gene: .
V gene: TRBV12-3/TRBV12-4
CDR3 protein: CASDWGVLTTYEQYF

D gene: TRBD1
V gene: TRBV20-1
CDR3 protein: CSAKDRAGELFF

D gene: .
V gene: TRBV5-1
CDR3 protein: CASSLTGAPGTEQYF

D gene: .
V gene: TRBV6-1
CDR3 protein: CASRGRVYTEAFF

D gene: .
V gene: TRBV6-1
CDR3 protein: CASRRAFTTVGSYEQYF

D gene: .
V gene: TRBV6-1
CDR3 protein: CASSQQGGDNSPLHF

D gene: TRBD1
V gene: TRBV2
CDR3 protein: CASSLTGVRNTEAFF

D gene: TRBD2
V gene: TRBV18
CDR3 protein: CASSPPWSSGEETQYF

D gene: .
V gene: TRBV20-1
CDR3 protein: CSAGTNYGEQYF

D gene: TRBD1
V gene: TRBV7-2
CDR3 protein: CASSTWTGTEQYF

D gene: TRBD2
V gene: TRBV12-3/TRBV12-4
CDR3 protein: CAREPGLRNEQFF

D gene: .
V gene: TRBV7-2
CDR3 protein: CASSLGTYEQYF

D gene: .
V gene: TRBV12-5
CDR3 protein: CASASPRGPQYF

D gene: TRBD2
V gene: TRBV11-2
CDR3 protein: CASSFTPGGSYEQFF

D gene: TRBD2
V gene: TRBV12-3/TRBV12-4
CDR3 protein: CASSWRGGVGIF

D gene: .
V gene: TRBV3-1
CDR3 protein: CASSQAREVWETQYF

D gene: TRBD2
V gene: TRBV27
CDR3 protein: CASAGAREQYF

D gene: TRBD2
V gene: TRBV12-3/TRBV12-4
CDR3 protein: CASSLMRGAGETQYF

D gene: TRBD1
V gene: TRBV29-1
CDR3 protein: CSVEGGTGSDYGYTF

D gene: .
V gene: TRBV5-1
CDR3 protein: CASSGQRGSYEQYF

D gene: .
V gene: TRBV20-1
CDR3 protein: CSAPWGETQYF

D gene: .
V gene: TRBV29-1
CDR3 protein: CSAGVTQYF

D gene: .
V gene: TRBV6-1
CDR3 protein: CASSEFGDTQYF

D gene: .
V gene: TRBV5-5
CDR3 protein: CASSPQGTGVEQYF

D gene: .
V gene: TRBV5-1
CDR3 protein: CASSLAQNTDTQYF

D gene: .
V gene: TRBV9
CDR3 protein: CASSVTSGNYGYTF

D gene: TRBD1
V gene: TRBV30
CDR3 protein: CAWSLGQGYRTDTQYF

D gene: TRBD2
V gene: TRBV12-3/TRBV12-4
CDR3 protein: CASSATSGNEQFF

D gene: .
V gene: TRBV6-5
CDR3 protein: CASSFQALRGEQYF

D gene: .
V gene: TRBV10-3
CDR3 protein: CAISKIVGKLFF

D gene: .
V gene: TRBV7-9
CDR3 protein: CTSSLGQGITYNEQFF

D gene: TRBD1
V gene: TRBV20-1
CDR3 protein: CSAPDRASYEQYF